A selection of T cell receptor beta chains follows, all from one sample in a study of cytomegalovirus exposure and HLA in healthy donors. Using immunoSEQ multiplex PCR, the repertoire was profiled, and TCRdb retains in-frame clones only, with some absent. The sample carries some 130,000 clones, roughly 80% recorded once. Sequenced: PBMCs. Receptor source: a man aged 35-49 years in good health and CMV-seronegative. Both conserved end residues are part of each CDR3. Fields, in order: J gene, V gene, D gene, clone size, CDR3 DNA, CDR3 protein. D genes are given only for firm matches. Expanded clones are given a class, and other clones once, few, many or no size at all.

J gene: TRBJ2-1
V gene: TRBV25-1
D gene: NA
clone size: NA
CDR3 DNA: TGTGCCAGCAGTGCCCTACGAAATGAGCAGTTCTTC
CDR3 protein: CASSALRNEQFF

J gene: TRBJ2-3
V gene: TRBV7-9
D gene: NA
clone size: NA
CDR3 DNA: TGTGCCAGCAGCCCTTCGGGGGCAGATACGCAGTATTTT
CDR3 protein: CASSPSGADTQYF

J gene: TRBJ1-2
V gene: TRBV6-5
D gene: NA
clone size: few
CDR3 DNA: TGTGCCAGCAGTTACTATCCCGGAGCTAACTATGGCTACACCTTC
CDR3 protein: CASSYYPGANYGYTF

J gene: TRBJ1-2
V gene: TRBV4-3
D gene: TRBD1
clone size: NA
CDR3 DNA: TGCGCCAGCAGCCGAGGGGGGAGGACAGGGGACTATGGCTACACCTTC
CDR3 protein: CASSRGGRTGDYGYTF

J gene: TRBJ2-1
V gene: TRBV28
D gene: NA
clone size: NA
CDR3 DNA: TGTGCCAGCAGTTTAGGAGGGGCGTTCTACAATGAGCAGTTCTTC
CDR3 protein: CASSLGGAFYNEQFF

J gene: TRBJ2-7
V gene: TRBV4-1
D gene: NA
clone size: NA
CDR3 DNA: TGCGCCAGCAGCCAAGACCGGTCAGGGGCCGAGCAGTACTTC
CDR3 protein: CASSQDRSGAEQYF

J gene: TRBJ2-6
V gene: TRBV5-1
D gene: NA
clone size: few
CDR3 DNA: TGCGCCAGCAGCTTGGCAGGGGCGGGGGCCAACGTCCTGACTTTC
CDR3 protein: CASSLAGAGANVLTF

J gene: TRBJ2-7
V gene: TRBV5-6
D gene: NA
clone size: NA
CDR3 DNA: TGTGCCAGCAGCTTGGTGGGCAGGTCCTACGAGCAGTACTTC
CDR3 protein: CASSLVGRSYEQYF

J gene: TRBJ1-2
V gene: TRBV30
D gene: TRBD1
clone size: once
CDR3 DNA: TGTGCCTGGAGTTCTTGGGACAGGGGGCGCAACTATGGCTACACCTTC
CDR3 protein: CAWSSWDRGRNYGYTF

J gene: TRBJ2-7
V gene: TRBV19
D gene: NA
clone size: NA
CDR3 DNA: TGTGCCAGTAGTATCGGCCAGGGTCCATCCTACGAGCAGTACTTC
CDR3 protein: CASSIGQGPSYEQYF

J gene: TRBJ2-7
V gene: TRBV20-1
D gene: TRBD1
clone size: NA
CDR3 DNA: TGCAGTCCCAGGGGGCTCAGCGAGCAGTACTTC
CDR3 protein: CSPRGLSEQYF

J gene: TRBJ1-5
V gene: TRBV28
D gene: TRBD1
clone size: NA
CDR3 DNA: TGTGCCAGCAGGACAGGGGGGCATCAGCCCCAGCATTTT
CDR3 protein: CASRTGGHQPQHF

J gene: TRBJ1-5
V gene: TRBV5-6
D gene: NA
clone size: few
CDR3 DNA: TGTGCCAGCACCCAAGCCGGTAGCAATCAGCCCCAGCATTTT
CDR3 protein: CASTQAGSNQPQHF

J gene: TRBJ1-2
V gene: TRBV18
D gene: NA
clone size: NA
CDR3 DNA: TGTGCCAGCTCACCACCGGAGGGGCCAGCTCACTATGGCTACACCTTC
CDR3 protein: CASSPPEGPAHYGYTF

J gene: TRBJ2-3
V gene: TRBV11-2
D gene: NA
clone size: NA
CDR3 DNA: TGTGCCAGCAGCTCCCCCTGGACAGAGGGAGATACGCAGTATTTT
CDR3 protein: CASSSPWTEGDTQYF

J gene: TRBJ2-7
V gene: TRBV29-1
D gene: NA
clone size: NA
CDR3 DNA: TGCAGCGTTTTTAGCGGACGGGCCTCTGGGGAGCAGTACTTC
CDR3 protein: CSVFSGRASGEQYF

J gene: TRBJ2-7
V gene: TRBV30
D gene: TRBD2
clone size: few
CDR3 DNA: TGTGCCTGGAGGAGGGACGGGGAGGGCGAGCAGTACTTC
CDR3 protein: CAWRRDGEGEQYF

J gene: TRBJ1-4
V gene: TRBV28
D gene: TRBD1
clone size: NA
CDR3 DNA: TGTGCCAGCAGCTTAGGGACAGGGGTTGAAAAACTGTTTTTT
CDR3 protein: CASSLGTGVEKLFF

J gene: TRBJ2-2
V gene: TRBV7-6
D gene: NA
clone size: NA
CDR3 DNA: TGTGCCAGCAGCCAGAACGGGGTATCCACCGGGGAGCTGTTTTTT
CDR3 protein: CASSQNGVSTGELFF

J gene: TRBJ2-7
V gene: TRBV28
D gene: TRBD1
clone size: few
CDR3 DNA: TGTGCCAGCACCACAGGGCAGGGGGCTTACGAGCAGTACTTC
CDR3 protein: CASTTGQGAYEQYF

J gene: TRBJ2-2
V gene: TRBV7-9
D gene: NA
clone size: NA
CDR3 DNA: TGTGCCAGCAGCTTCCGCGGAGGGCCGGGAACGAACACCGGGGAGCTGTTTTTT
CDR3 protein: CASSFRGGPGTNTGELFF

J gene: TRBJ2-3
V gene: TRBV12-2
D gene: NA
clone size: NA
CDR3 DNA: TGTGCAAGTCGTTCGCCCCGGGGACACCTCACAGATACGCAGTATTTT
CDR3 protein: CASRSPRGHLTDTQYF

J gene: TRBJ1-2
V gene: TRBV30
D gene: NA
clone size: once
CDR3 DNA: TGTGCCTGGACCAACGGGGGGGTTCTGTACACCTTC
CDR3 protein: CAWTNGGVLYTF

J gene: TRBJ2-5
V gene: TRBV27
D gene: NA
clone size: NA
CDR3 DNA: TGTGCCAGCAGAATAAGACAGGGAGGCGGCGGAGAGACCCAGTACTTC
CDR3 protein: CASRIRQGGGGETQYF

J gene: TRBJ2-3
V gene: TRBV6-5
D gene: TRBD1
clone size: NA
CDR3 DNA: TGTGCCAGCAGTCAGGGACAGGGGGGCACAGATACGCAGTATTTT
CDR3 protein: CASSQGQGGTDTQYF

J gene: TRBJ2-5
V gene: TRBV7-2
D gene: TRBD1
clone size: NA
CDR3 DNA: TGTGCCAGCAGCTTAGTGGCCCGGGGGACAGGGGCCCAAGAGACCCAGTACTTC
CDR3 protein: CASSLVARGTGAQETQYF

J gene: TRBJ1-1
V gene: TRBV27
D gene: NA
clone size: NA
CDR3 DNA: TGTGCCAGCAGTTTGGGGGGGCTAAACACTGAAGCTTTCTTT
CDR3 protein: CASSLGGLNTEAFF

J gene: TRBJ1-2
V gene: TRBV6-5
D gene: NA
clone size: NA
CDR3 DNA: TGTGCCAGCAGTTACTCGCCGGGGATCGGCTACACCTTC
CDR3 protein: CASSYSPGIGYTF

J gene: TRBJ1-2
V gene: TRBV5-1
D gene: TRBD1
clone size: NA
CDR3 DNA: TGCGCCAGCAGCGCACAGGGGGTGGATAACTATGGCTACACCTTC
CDR3 protein: CASSAQGVDNYGYTF

J gene: TRBJ2-7
V gene: TRBV29-1
D gene: TRBD2
clone size: NA
CDR3 DNA: TGCAGCGTCTTTCTAGCGGAACACTCCTACGAGCAGTACTTC
CDR3 protein: CSVFLAEHSYEQYF

J gene: TRBJ1-2
V gene: TRBV6-6
D gene: TRBD1
clone size: NA
CDR3 DNA: TGTGCCAGCAGGGGACAGGTAGATGGCTACACCTTC
CDR3 protein: CASRGQVDGYTF

J gene: TRBJ1-1
V gene: TRBV7-9
D gene: NA
clone size: NA
CDR3 DNA: TGTGCCAGCAGTCTTGACACAGGGACTGAAGCTTTCTTT
CDR3 protein: CASSLDTGTEAFF

J gene: TRBJ2-1
V gene: TRBV29-1
D gene: NA
clone size: NA
CDR3 DNA: TGCAGCGTTGCAAAGGGGGTGATGTATGAGCAGTTCTTC
CDR3 protein: CSVAKGVMYEQFF

J gene: TRBJ1-3
V gene: TRBV27
D gene: NA
clone size: NA
CDR3 DNA: TGTGCCAGCAGTTACAGGGTCTATTGGAACACCATATATTTT
CDR3 protein: CASSYRVYWNTIYF

J gene: TRBJ1-2
V gene: TRBV6-5
D gene: TRBD1
clone size: NA
CDR3 DNA: TGTGCCAGCTCACTGACAGGGGCCCATGGCTACACCTTC
CDR3 protein: CASSLTGAHGYTF